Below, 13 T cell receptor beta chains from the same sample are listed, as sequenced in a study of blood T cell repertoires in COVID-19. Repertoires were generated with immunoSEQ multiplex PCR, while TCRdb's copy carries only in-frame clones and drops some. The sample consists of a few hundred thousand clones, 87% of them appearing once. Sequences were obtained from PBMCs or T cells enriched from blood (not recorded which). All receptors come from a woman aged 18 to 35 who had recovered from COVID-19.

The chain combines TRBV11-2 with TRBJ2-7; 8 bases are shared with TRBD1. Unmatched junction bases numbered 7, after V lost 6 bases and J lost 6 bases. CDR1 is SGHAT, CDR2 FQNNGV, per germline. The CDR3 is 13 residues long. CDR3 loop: CASSPDRGGEQYF. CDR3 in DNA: TGTGCCAGCAGTCCCGACAGGGGAGGCGAGCAGTACTTC. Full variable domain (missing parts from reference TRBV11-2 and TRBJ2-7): EAGVAQSPRYKIIEKRQSVAFWCNPISGHATLYWYQQILGQGPKLLIQFQNNGVVDDSQLPKDRFSAERLKGVDSTLKIQPAKLEDSAVYLCASSPDRGGEQYFGPGTRLTVT.

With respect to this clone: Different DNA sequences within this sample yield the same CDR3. Written as DNA, the CDR3 is TGTGCCAGTAGTATACCCGGGACTAGCGGAACTACGAGGCAGTACTTC. This codes for CASSIPGTSGTTRQYF. The chain employs TRBV19 and TRBJ2-7, with 11 nucleotides matching TRBD2. This CDR3 contains 16 residues. The germline gives CDR1 LNHDA, CDR2 SQIVND (reference sequence). V shed 2 bases, J shed 9 bases, and the junction held 12 bases outside the gene matches.

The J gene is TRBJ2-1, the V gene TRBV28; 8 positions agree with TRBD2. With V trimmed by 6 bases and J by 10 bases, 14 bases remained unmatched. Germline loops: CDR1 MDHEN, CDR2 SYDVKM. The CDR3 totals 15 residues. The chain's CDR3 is CASRPGGLKGGEQFF. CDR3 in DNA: TGTGCCAGCAGGCCGGGAGGGCTAAAAGGAGGCGAGCAGTTCTTC.

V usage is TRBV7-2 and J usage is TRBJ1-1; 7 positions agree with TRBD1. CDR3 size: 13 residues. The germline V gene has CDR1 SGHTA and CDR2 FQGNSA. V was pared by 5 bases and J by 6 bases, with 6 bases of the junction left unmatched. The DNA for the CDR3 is TGTGCCAGCAGCCCCCGACAGGGCGCTGAAGCTTTCTTT. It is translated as CASSPRQGAEAFF.

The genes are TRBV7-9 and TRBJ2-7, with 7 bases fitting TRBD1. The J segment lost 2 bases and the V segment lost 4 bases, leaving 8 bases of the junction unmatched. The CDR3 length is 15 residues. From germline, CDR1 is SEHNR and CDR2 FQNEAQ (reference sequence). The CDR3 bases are TGTGCCAGCAGCTCCCTAGGACAGGCAACCTACGAGCAGTACTTC. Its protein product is CASSSLGQATYEQYF.

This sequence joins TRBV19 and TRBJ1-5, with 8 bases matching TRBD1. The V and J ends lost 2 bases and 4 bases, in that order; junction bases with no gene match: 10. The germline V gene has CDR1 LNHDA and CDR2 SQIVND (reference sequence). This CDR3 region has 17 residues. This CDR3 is CASSILGQGRGNQPQHF. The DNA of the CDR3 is TGTGCCAGTAGTATACTCGGACAGGGAAGAGGGAATCAGCCCCAGCATTTT.

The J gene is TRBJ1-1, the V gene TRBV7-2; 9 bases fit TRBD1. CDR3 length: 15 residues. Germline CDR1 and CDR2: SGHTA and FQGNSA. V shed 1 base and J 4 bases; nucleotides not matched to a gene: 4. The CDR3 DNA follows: TGTGCCAGCAGCTTAGATAACAGGGGGCGCACTGAAGCTTTCTTT. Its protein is CASSLDNRGRTEAFF.

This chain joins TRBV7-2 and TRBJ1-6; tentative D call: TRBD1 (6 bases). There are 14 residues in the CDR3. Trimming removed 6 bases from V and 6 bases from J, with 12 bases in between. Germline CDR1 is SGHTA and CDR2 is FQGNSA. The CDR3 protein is CASRMGRGNSPLHF. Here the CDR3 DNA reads TGTGCCAGCAGGATGGGCAGGGGTAATTCACCCCTCCACTTT.

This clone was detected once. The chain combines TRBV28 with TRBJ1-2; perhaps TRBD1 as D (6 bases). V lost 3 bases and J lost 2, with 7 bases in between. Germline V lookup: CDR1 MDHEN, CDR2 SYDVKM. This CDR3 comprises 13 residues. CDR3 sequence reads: CASSFQGNYGYTF. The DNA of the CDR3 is TGTGCCAGCAGTTTCCAGGGGAACTATGGCTACACCTTC.

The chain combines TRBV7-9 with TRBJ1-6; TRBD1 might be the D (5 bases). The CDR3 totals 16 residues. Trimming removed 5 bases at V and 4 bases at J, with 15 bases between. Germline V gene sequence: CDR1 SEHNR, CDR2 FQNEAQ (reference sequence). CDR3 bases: TGTGCCAGCAGCCCGGGAGGGGCTGATTATAATTCACCCCTCCACTTT. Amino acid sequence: CASSPGGADYNSPLHF.

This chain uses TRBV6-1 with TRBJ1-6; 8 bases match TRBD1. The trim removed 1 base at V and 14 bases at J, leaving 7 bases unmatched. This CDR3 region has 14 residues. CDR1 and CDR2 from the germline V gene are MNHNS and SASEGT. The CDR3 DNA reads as TGTGCCAGCAGTGAAGAATGGACAGGGATCTCCCTCCACTTT. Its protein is CASSEEWTGISLHF.

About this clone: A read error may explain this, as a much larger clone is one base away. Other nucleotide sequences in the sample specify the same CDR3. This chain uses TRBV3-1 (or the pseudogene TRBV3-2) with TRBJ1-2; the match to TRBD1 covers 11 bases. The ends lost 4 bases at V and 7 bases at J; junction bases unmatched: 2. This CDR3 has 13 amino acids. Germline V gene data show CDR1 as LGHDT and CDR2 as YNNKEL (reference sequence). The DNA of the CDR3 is TGTGCCAGCAGCCCCGGGACAGGGGGTGGCTACACCTTC. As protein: CASSPGTGGGYTF.

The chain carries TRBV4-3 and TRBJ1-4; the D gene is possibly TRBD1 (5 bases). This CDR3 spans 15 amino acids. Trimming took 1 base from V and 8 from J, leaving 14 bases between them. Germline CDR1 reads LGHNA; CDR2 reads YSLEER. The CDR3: CASSQVERQNEKLFF. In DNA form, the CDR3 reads TGCGCCAGCAGCCAAGTAGAAAGACAGAACGAAAAACTGTTTTTT.